This TCR beta chain emerged from a study of CD8 T cells in Susac syndrome. The study's findings and limits: It was acknowledged by the study that relatively few individuals were included in its TCR sequencing and HLA analysis.

CD8+ and CD4+ T cells taken from blood had their TCR beta sequenced. Notes on this clonotype: Antigen unknown.

When the RNA was reverse transcribed, random hexamers were used with an input of about 0.5 to 1 ug. The immunoSEQ assay covered 54 Vbeta and 13 Jbeta segments for CDR3. Each CDR3 protein is one row after TCRdb ran MiXCR on the immunoSEQ multiplex PCR reads. The data contain roughly 200,000 distinct CDR3 sequences, roughly 94% of them seen just once; the ten biggest clones take up less than 0.12%. Trimming pared 1 base from V and 5 bases from J, leaving 8 bases between. The V gene's germline CDR1 is SEHNR and CDR2 FQNEAQ (reference sequence). The CDR3 has 13 residues. The TCR sequence derives from a human donor in good health. Sequences were obtained from CD4+ T cells from PBMCs. This chain joins TRBV7-9 and TRBJ2-5; a possible D gene is TRBD2 (5 bases). CDR3 DNA sequence: TGTGCCAGCAGCTTAGATCGCGGGGAGACCCAGTACTTC. Translating gives CASSLDRGETQYF.